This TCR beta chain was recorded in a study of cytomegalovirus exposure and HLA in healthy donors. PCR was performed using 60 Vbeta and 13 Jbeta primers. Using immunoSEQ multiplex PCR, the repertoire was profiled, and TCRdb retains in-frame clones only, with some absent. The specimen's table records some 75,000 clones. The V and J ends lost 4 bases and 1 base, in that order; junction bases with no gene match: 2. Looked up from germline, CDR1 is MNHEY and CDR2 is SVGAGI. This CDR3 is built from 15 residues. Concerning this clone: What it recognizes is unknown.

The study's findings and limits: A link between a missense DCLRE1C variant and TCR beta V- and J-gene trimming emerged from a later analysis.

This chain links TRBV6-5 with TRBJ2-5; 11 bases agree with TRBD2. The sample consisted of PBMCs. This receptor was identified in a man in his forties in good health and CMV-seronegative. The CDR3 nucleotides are TGTGCCAGCAGTTTGACTAGCGGGGTCCAAGAGACCCAGTACTTC. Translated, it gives CASSLTSGVQETQYF.